These T cell receptor beta chains were read from a single sample in a study of T cell repertoires in aging, cancer and after chemotherapy. TCRdb reprocessed the multiplex PCR reads via MiXCR and lists one record per CDR3 protein. The sample records about 2,700 distinct CDR3 sequences, 28% being singletons. Sequencing was done on a sample of blood. Receptors originate from a human donor with a solid tumor. Both conserved end residues are part of each CDR3. The D gene is left open where the match is weak. Expanded clones are given a class, and other clones once, few, many or no size at all.

J gene: TRBJ1-3; clone size: -; V gene: TRBV6-5; D gene: -; CDR3 protein: CASSYNRPMRGPGNTIYF; CDR3 DNA: TGTGCCAGCAGTTACAATAGGCCGATGAGGGGACCTGGAAACACCATATATTTT
J gene: TRBJ1-4; clone size: large; V gene: TRBV29-1; D gene: -; CDR3 protein: CSVGVGGPDEKLFF; CDR3 DNA: TGCAGCGTTGGGGTAGGGGGACCTGATGAAAAACTGTTTTTT
J gene: TRBJ2-7; clone size: medium-sized; V gene: TRBV12-3/TRBV12-4; D gene: TRBD2; CDR3 protein: CASSFGGYEQYF; CDR3 DNA: TGTGCCAGCAGTTTCGGGGGGTACGAGCAGTACTTC
J gene: TRBJ2-3; clone size: few; V gene: TRBV20-1; D gene: TRBD1; CDR3 protein: CSAPPGQGPDTQYF; CDR3 DNA: TGCAGTGCGCCACCGGGACAGGGGCCAGATACGCAGTATTTT
J gene: TRBJ2-3; clone size: -; V gene: TRBV5-6; D gene: -; CDR3 protein: CASSLPFSGPTDTQYF; CDR3 DNA: TGTGCCAGCAGCTTGCCTTTCTCCGGGCCCACAGATACGCAGTATTTT
J gene: TRBJ1-4; clone size: medium-sized; V gene: TRBV12-3/TRBV12-4; D gene: -; CDR3 protein: CASSSAGELFF; CDR3 DNA: TGTGCCAGCAGCTCAGCGGGGGAACTGTTTTTT
J gene: TRBJ1-1; clone size: medium-sized; V gene: TRBV19; D gene: -; CDR3 protein: CASSTYDLRTQFFF; CDR3 DNA: TGTGCCAGTAGTACCTACGACCTACGGACTCAGTTTTTCTTT
J gene: TRBJ1-1; clone size: medium-sized; V gene: TRBV30; D gene: -; CDR3 protein: CAWSVRRTEAFF; CDR3 DNA: TGTGCCTGGTCAGTTCGACGGACTGAAGCTTTCTTT
J gene: TRBJ2-2; clone size: large; V gene: TRBV6-5; D gene: -; CDR3 protein: CATHSGTLNTGELFF; CDR3 DNA: TGTGCCACCCACAGCGGGACACTTAACACCGGGGAGCTGTTTTTT
J gene: TRBJ1-2; clone size: medium-sized; V gene: TRBV19; D gene: -; CDR3 protein: CASRLRGATSGGGYTF; CDR3 DNA: TGTGCCAGCCGACTAAGGGGAGCAACCTCCGGGGGCGGCTACACCTTC
J gene: TRBJ2-6; clone size: -; V gene: TRBV7-2; D gene: TRBD1; CDR3 protein: CASSPGTDSGANVLTF; CDR3 DNA: TGTGCCAGCAGCCCCGGGACAGACTCTGGGGCCAACGTCCTGACTTTC
J gene: TRBJ1-1; clone size: few; V gene: TRBV6-2/TRBV6-3; D gene: TRBD1; CDR3 protein: CASTPGRDRVGTEAFF; CDR3 DNA: TGTGCCAGCACCCCGGGGCGGGACAGGGTCGGTACTGAAGCTTTCTTT
J gene: TRBJ1-2; clone size: -; V gene: TRBV10-3; D gene: -; CDR3 protein: CAISETVIDGYTF; CDR3 DNA: TGTGCCATCAGTGAGACGGTGATTGATGGCTACACCTTC
J gene: TRBJ1-1; clone size: -; V gene: TRBV12-3/TRBV12-4; D gene: TRBD1; CDR3 protein: CASSPGDRVIAFF; CDR3 DNA: TGTGCCAGCAGTCCCGGGGACAGGGTAATAGCTTTCTTT
J gene: TRBJ1-5; clone size: few; V gene: TRBV19; D gene: -; CDR3 protein: CASSAGHNQPQHF; CDR3 DNA: TGTGCCAGTAGTGCGGGACACAATCAGCCCCAGCATTTT
J gene: TRBJ1-6; clone size: medium-sized; V gene: TRBV6-5; D gene: -; CDR3 protein: CASSYSGAGQRSPLHF; CDR3 DNA: TGTGCCAGCAGTTACTCGGGGGCGGGCCAGAGGTCACCCCTCCACTTT
J gene: TRBJ1-5; clone size: large; V gene: TRBV19; D gene: -; CDR3 protein: CASSGLDNQPQHF; CDR3 DNA: TGTGCCAGTAGCGGGCTTGACAATCAGCCCCAGCATTTT
J gene: TRBJ1-2; clone size: large; V gene: TRBV29-1; D gene: -; CDR3 protein: CSVIVSPNYGYTF; CDR3 DNA: TGCAGCGTTATCGTCTCGCCTAACTATGGCTACACCTTC
J gene: TRBJ2-7; clone size: -; V gene: TRBV27; D gene: TRBD2; CDR3 protein: CASSLGLAVSYEQYF; CDR3 DNA: TGTGCCAGCAGTTTAGGTCTAGCGGTCTCCTACGAGCAGTACTTC
J gene: TRBJ1-2; clone size: -; V gene: TRBV7-2; D gene: -; CDR3 protein: CASSLGLETALFYGYTF; CDR3 DNA: TGTGCCAGCAGCTTAGGTTTGGAGACAGCCTTGTTCTATGGCTACACCTTC
J gene: TRBJ1-4; clone size: few; V gene: TRBV7-9; D gene: TRBD1; CDR3 protein: CASSPQGGREKLFF; CDR3 DNA: TGTGCCAGCAGCCCTCAGGGGGGACGCGAAAAACTGTTTTTT
J gene: TRBJ2-1; clone size: -; V gene: TRBV6-5; D gene: TRBD2; CDR3 protein: CASSEAGAAYNEQFF; CDR3 DNA: TGTGCCAGCAGTGAAGCGGGGGCCGCCTACAATGAGCAGTTCTTC
J gene: TRBJ1-6; clone size: medium-sized; V gene: TRBV27; D gene: TRBD1; CDR3 protein: CASSFDRASPLHF; CDR3 DNA: TGTGCCAGCAGTTTTGACAGGGCTTCACCCCTCCACTTT
J gene: TRBJ1-2; clone size: medium-sized; V gene: TRBV12-3/TRBV12-4; D gene: -; CDR3 protein: CAINSGPDGYTF; CDR3 DNA: TGTGCCATCAATTCCGGTCCGGATGGCTACACCTTC
J gene: TRBJ2-3; clone size: medium-sized; V gene: TRBV27; D gene: TRBD2; CDR3 protein: CASTPGGGGTDTQYF; CDR3 DNA: TGTGCCAGCACGCCCGGGGGGGGGGGCACAGATACGCAGTATTTT
J gene: TRBJ2-2; clone size: -; V gene: TRBV7-9; D gene: -; CDR3 protein: CASSFVGNGELFF; CDR3 DNA: TGTGCCAGCAGCTTCGTAGGGAACGGGGAGCTGTTTTTT
J gene: TRBJ1-1; clone size: -; V gene: TRBV11-1; D gene: -; CDR3 protein: CASSFSGRANTEAFF; CDR3 DNA: TGTGCCAGCAGCTTTTCGGGACGAGCAAACACTGAAGCTTTCTTT
J gene: TRBJ1-6; clone size: medium-sized; V gene: TRBV27; D gene: -; CDR3 protein: CATRGAGASPLHF; CDR3 DNA: TGTGCCACCCGGGGGGCCGGTGCTTCACCCCTCCACTTT
J gene: TRBJ1-1; clone size: medium-sized; V gene: TRBV6-5; D gene: -; CDR3 protein: CASSREMNTEAFF; CDR3 DNA: TGTGCCAGCAGCCGAGAGATGAACACTGAAGCTTTCTTT
J gene: TRBJ2-7; clone size: medium-sized; V gene: TRBV6-5; D gene: -; CDR3 protein: CASRIGRRGLDYEQYF; CDR3 DNA: TGTGCCAGCAGAATCGGCCGCCGGGGGTTAGACTACGAGCAGTACTTC
J gene: TRBJ2-2; clone size: medium-sized; V gene: TRBV5-6; D gene: -; CDR3 protein: CASSLTTGELFF; CDR3 DNA: TGTGCCAGCAGCTTGACCACCGGGGAGCTGTTTTTT
J gene: TRBJ1-2; clone size: medium-sized; V gene: TRBV5-4; D gene: TRBD1; CDR3 protein: CASSPGQANYGYTF; CDR3 DNA: TGTGCCAGCAGCCCAGGACAGGCTAACTATGGCTACACCTTC
J gene: TRBJ2-7; clone size: medium-sized; V gene: TRBV10-3; D gene: TRBD1; CDR3 protein: CAISVPDRAREQYF; CDR3 DNA: TGTGCCATCAGTGTCCCGGACAGGGCGCGCGAGCAGTACTTC
J gene: TRBJ1-1; clone size: few; V gene: TRBV6-5; D gene: -; CDR3 protein: CASSPDKWTVNTEAFF; CDR3 DNA: TGTGCCAGCAGCCCCGACAAGTGGACGGTGAACACTGAAGCTTTCTTT
J gene: TRBJ2-7; clone size: medium-sized; V gene: TRBV19; D gene: -; CDR3 protein: CASSRDLGGLYEQYF; CDR3 DNA: TGTGCCAGTAGTAGGGACCTGGGAGGTCTCTACGAGCAGTACTTC
J gene: TRBJ2-1; clone size: large; V gene: TRBV29-1; D gene: TRBD1; CDR3 protein: CSVPRDRRYNEQFF; CDR3 DNA: TGCAGCGTGCCACGGGACAGGCGTTACAATGAGCAGTTCTTC
J gene: TRBJ2-1; clone size: medium-sized; V gene: TRBV6-5; D gene: TRBD2; CDR3 protein: CASSPQRGRGEQFF; CDR3 DNA: TGTGCCAGCAGTCCACAGCGGGGGAGGGGTGAGCAGTTCTTC
J gene: TRBJ1-5; clone size: few; V gene: TRBV6-2/TRBV6-3; D gene: TRBD1; CDR3 protein: CASSYPRTGQVRQPQHF; CDR3 DNA: TGTGCCAGCAGTTACCCGAGAACCGGACAGGTGAGACAGCCCCAGCATTTT
J gene: TRBJ2-7; clone size: medium-sized; V gene: TRBV10-3; D gene: -; CDR3 protein: CAISVTAVGAGVNGEQYF; CDR3 DNA: TGTGCCATCAGTGTAACGGCCGTTGGGGCAGGGGTTAATGGGGAGCAGTACTTC
J gene: TRBJ2-3; clone size: few; V gene: TRBV12-3/TRBV12-4; D gene: TRBD1; CDR3 protein: CASSSQGGETDTQYF; CDR3 DNA: TGTGCCAGCAGTTCACAGGGGGGCGAAACGGATACGCAGTATTTT
J gene: TRBJ2-7; clone size: -; V gene: TRBV4-3; D gene: -; CDR3 protein: CASSQDWQGYEQYF; CDR3 DNA: TGCGCCAGCAGCCAAGATTGGCAGGGGTACGAGCAGTACTTC
J gene: TRBJ2-7; clone size: medium-sized; V gene: TRBV5-6; D gene: -; CDR3 protein: CASSGRGDYEQYF; CDR3 DNA: TGTGCCAGCAGCGGGAGGGGGGACTACGAGCAGTACTTC
J gene: TRBJ2-1; clone size: medium-sized; V gene: TRBV15; D gene: TRBD2; CDR3 protein: CATSRINSGGQSYNEQFF; CDR3 DNA: TGTGCCACCAGCCGTATCAATAGCGGGGGCCAATCCTACAATGAGCAGTTCTTC
J gene: TRBJ2-3; clone size: medium-sized; V gene: TRBV12-3/TRBV12-4; D gene: -; CDR3 protein: CASSSTGGYTQYF; CDR3 DNA: TGTGCCAGCAGTTCGACAGGAGGGTATACGCAGTATTTT
J gene: TRBJ2-6; clone size: large; V gene: TRBV27; D gene: -; CDR3 protein: CASSWIGGGTGANVLTF; CDR3 DNA: TGTGCCAGCAGTTGGATTGGCGGCGGCACTGGGGCCAACGTCCTGACTTTC
J gene: TRBJ2-7; clone size: -; V gene: TRBV9; D gene: -; CDR3 protein: CASSEGEVGEQYF; CDR3 DNA: TGTGCCAGCAGCGAAGGGGAGGTGGGCGAGCAGTACTTC
J gene: TRBJ1-4; clone size: -; V gene: TRBV18; D gene: TRBD1; CDR3 protein: CASSPPGQENEKLFF; CDR3 DNA: TGTGCCAGCTCACCACCGGGACAGGAAAATGAAAAACTGTTTTTT
J gene: TRBJ1-6; clone size: medium-sized; V gene: TRBV27; D gene: TRBD1; CDR3 protein: CASSLLFRAGGSPLHF; CDR3 DNA: TGTGCCAGCAGTTTATTGTTTCGGGCAGGGGGTTCACCCCTCCACTTT
J gene: TRBJ2-7; clone size: -; V gene: TRBV11-2; D gene: -; CDR3 protein: CASSRGGRGTYEQYF; CDR3 DNA: TGTGCCAGCAGCCGGGGTGGGCGGGGAACCTACGAGCAGTACTTC
J gene: TRBJ1-6; clone size: large; V gene: TRBV19; D gene: -; CDR3 protein: CASSIGDSGESPLHF; CDR3 DNA: TGTGCCAGTAGTATCGGCGACTCGGGGGAGTCACCCCTCCACTTT
J gene: TRBJ2-1; clone size: large; V gene: TRBV29-1; D gene: -; CDR3 protein: CSVSREPERNEQFF; CDR3 DNA: TGCAGCGTTTCTCGGGAGCCCGAGCGCAATGAGCAGTTCTTC
J gene: TRBJ1-2; clone size: medium-sized; V gene: TRBV19; D gene: TRBD1; CDR3 protein: CASRDSNLLGYTF; CDR3 DNA: TGTGCCAGCCGGGACAGCAACCTCCTTGGCTACACCTTC
J gene: TRBJ2-7; clone size: medium-sized; V gene: TRBV6-5; D gene: TRBD1; CDR3 protein: CASSYSSGQGDEQYF; CDR3 DNA: TGTGCCAGCAGTTACTCGTCGGGACAGGGGGACGAGCAGTACTTC
J gene: TRBJ2-1; clone size: once; V gene: TRBV19; D gene: TRBD2; CDR3 protein: CASSVTSGGNEQFF; CDR3 DNA: TGTGCCAGTAGTGTCACTAGCGGGGGCAATGAGCAGTTCTTC
J gene: TRBJ2-1; clone size: medium-sized; V gene: TRBV6-5; D gene: TRBD2; CDR3 protein: CASSYSTVRTSGNEQFF; CDR3 DNA: TGTGCCAGCAGTTACTCGACGGTAAGGACTAGCGGTAATGAGCAGTTCTTC
J gene: TRBJ1-2; clone size: -; V gene: TRBV7-2; D gene: -; CDR3 protein: CASSLVERGYGYTF; CDR3 DNA: TGTGCCAGCAGCTTAGTTGAGAGGGGCTATGGCTACACCTTC
J gene: TRBJ2-7; clone size: -; V gene: TRBV20-1; D gene: TRBD2; CDR3 protein: CSARAWTSGRASEQYF; CDR3 DNA: TGCAGTGCTAGAGCTTGGACTAGCGGGAGGGCGAGTGAGCAGTACTTC
J gene: TRBJ1-1; clone size: few; V gene: TRBV6-2/TRBV6-3; D gene: -; CDR3 protein: CASSYPDTPGVEAFF; CDR3 DNA: TGTGCCAGCAGTTACCCGGACACCCCTGGAGTTGAAGCTTTCTTT
J gene: TRBJ1-1; clone size: medium-sized; V gene: TRBV6-5; D gene: -; CDR3 protein: CASSYFQRTEAFF; CDR3 DNA: TGTGCCAGCAGTTACTTCCAGAGGACTGAAGCTTTCTTT